This TCR beta chain is from a study of shared clonotypes between healthy human individuals. Libraries were prepared by immunoSEQ multiplex PCR; TCRdb keeps only in-frame clonotypes and omits some of them. The repertoire holds some 1,600,000 clones, with under 99% as singletons. Germline V gene sequence: CDR1 SGHTA, CDR2 FQGNSA. V lost 4 bases to trimming and J lost 4 bases; unmatched junction nucleotides: 7. There are 15 residues in the CDR3. The sequenced material came from naive CD4+ T cells sorted from blood. Subset of the sample: CD45RA+ positively selected. The receptor comes from a man under 40 in good health. This sequence joins TRBV7-2 and TRBJ1-1; 9 positions match TRBD1. CDR3 bases: TGTGCCAGCAGCTCCCAGACAGGGGGAGGCACTGAAGCTTTCTTT. Protein: CASSSQTGGGTEAFF.